Described below is a single T cell receptor (beta chain) sequence and its context. Antigen specificity is unknown. The junction does not match germline at one end; this may be a read error. With a constant-region primer, TCR beta cDNA was made from about 0.55 ug of total RNA. Libraries covering TCR beta were generated through three nested multiplex PCR rounds (using a slightly modified ARM-PCR). TCRdb independently ran MiXCR on the multiplex PCR reads; one entry per CDR3 protein. The sample shows approximately 30,000 distinct CDR3 sequences, about three quarters of them seen only once. The sample comes from a study of tumor-infiltrating lymphocytes in primary liver carcinoma. Study outcomes and limitations: Blood had a significantly lower top-250-clone fraction than tumors did (p = 0.039).

Co-extracted RNA and DNA came from around 20-30 mg of unsorted bulk tissue. Sequenced input: liver tumor tissue from sampling region 5. Documented subset: tumor region T5, tumor centre. This sequence originates from a man aged 40-50 years with primary liver carcinoma and hepatitis B virus infection.

Here the CDR3 DNA reads TGTGCAAGCAGCTTAGATGTCGAGGGCCGGAACACCGGGGAGCTGTTTTTT. It translates to CASSLDVEGRNTGELFF. The J gene is TRBJ2-2, the V gene TRBV11-2, with D perhaps matching TRBD2 (5 bases). Germline assignment: CDR1 SGHAT and CDR2 FQNNGV. The CDR3 sequence is 17 residues long.